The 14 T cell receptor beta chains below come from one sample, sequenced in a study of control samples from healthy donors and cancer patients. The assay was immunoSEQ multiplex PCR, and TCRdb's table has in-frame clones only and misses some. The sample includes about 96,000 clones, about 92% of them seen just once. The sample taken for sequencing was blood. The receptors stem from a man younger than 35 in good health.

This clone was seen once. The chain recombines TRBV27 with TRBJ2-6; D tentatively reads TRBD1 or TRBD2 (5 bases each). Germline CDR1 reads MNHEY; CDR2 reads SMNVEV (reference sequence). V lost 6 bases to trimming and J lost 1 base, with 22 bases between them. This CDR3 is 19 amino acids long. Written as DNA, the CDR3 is TGTGCCAGCAGCCCAAAGCAGGTGGGGGTAGGATCTGGGGCCAACGTCCTGACTTTC. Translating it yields CASSPKQVGVGSGANVLTF.

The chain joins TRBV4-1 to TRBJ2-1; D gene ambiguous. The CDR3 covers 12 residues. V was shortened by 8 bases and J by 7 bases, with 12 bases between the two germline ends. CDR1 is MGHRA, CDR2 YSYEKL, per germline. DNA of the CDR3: TGCGCCAGCGAGGACCCCGGGAATGAGCAGTTCTTC. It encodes CASEDPGNEQFF.

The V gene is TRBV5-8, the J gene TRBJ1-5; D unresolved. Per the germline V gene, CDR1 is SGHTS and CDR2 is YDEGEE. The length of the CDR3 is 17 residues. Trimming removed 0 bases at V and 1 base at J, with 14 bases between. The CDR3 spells CASSLAVVQESNQPQHF. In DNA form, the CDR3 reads TGTGCCAGCAGCTTGGCAGTCGTCCAGGAAAGCAATCAGCCCCAGCATTTT. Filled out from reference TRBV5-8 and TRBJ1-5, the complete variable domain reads EAGVTQSPTHLIKTRGQQATLRCSPISGHTSVYWYQQALGLGLQFLLWYDEGEERNRGNFPPRFSGRQFPNYSSELNVNALELEDSALYLCASSLAVVQESNQPQHFGDGTRLSIL.

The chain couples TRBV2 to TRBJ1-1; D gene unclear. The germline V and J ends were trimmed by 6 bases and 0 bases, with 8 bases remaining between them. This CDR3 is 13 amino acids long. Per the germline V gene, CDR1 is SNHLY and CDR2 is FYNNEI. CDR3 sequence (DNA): TGTGCCAGCAGCGCGTTCATGAACACTGAAGCTTTCTTT. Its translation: CASSAFMNTEAFF.

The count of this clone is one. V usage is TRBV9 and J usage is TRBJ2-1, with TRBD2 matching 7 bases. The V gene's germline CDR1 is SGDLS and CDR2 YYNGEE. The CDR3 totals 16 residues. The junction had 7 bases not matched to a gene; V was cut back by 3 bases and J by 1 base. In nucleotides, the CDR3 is TGTGCCAGCAGCGAGGACAAGCGGGGTTCCTACAATGAGCAGTTCTTC. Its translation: CASSEDKRGSYNEQFF. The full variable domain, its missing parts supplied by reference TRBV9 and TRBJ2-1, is DSGVTQTPKHLITATGQRVTLRCSPRSGDLSVYWYQQSLDQGLQFLIQYYNGEERAKGNILERFSAQQFPDLHSELNLSSLELGDSALYFCASSEDKRGSYNEQFFGPGTRLTVL.

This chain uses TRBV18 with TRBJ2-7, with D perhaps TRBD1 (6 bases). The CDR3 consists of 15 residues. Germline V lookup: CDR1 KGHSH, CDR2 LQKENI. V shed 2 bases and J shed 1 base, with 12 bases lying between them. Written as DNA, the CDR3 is TGTGCCAGCTCACCAGACAGGTCGAGGTCCTACGAGCAGTACTTC. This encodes CASSPDRSRSYEQYF.

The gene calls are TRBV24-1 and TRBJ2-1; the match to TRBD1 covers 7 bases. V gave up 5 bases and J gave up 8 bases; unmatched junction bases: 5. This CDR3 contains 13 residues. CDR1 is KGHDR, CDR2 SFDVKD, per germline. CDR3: CATSGTGEDEQFF. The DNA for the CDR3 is TGTGCCACCAGTGGGACAGGTGAAGATGAGCAGTTCTTC.

The CDR3 here is CALGGGEGAFF. The CDR3 nucleotides read TGTGCCCTCGGTGGGGGGGAAGGAGCTTTCTTT. The chain couples TRBV28 to TRBJ1-1; weak D call: TRBD1 (5 bases). Trimming left V 11 bases short and J 10 bases short, with 17 bases between. The CDR3 runs 11 residues. CDR1 and CDR2 (germline): MDHEN, SYDVKM.

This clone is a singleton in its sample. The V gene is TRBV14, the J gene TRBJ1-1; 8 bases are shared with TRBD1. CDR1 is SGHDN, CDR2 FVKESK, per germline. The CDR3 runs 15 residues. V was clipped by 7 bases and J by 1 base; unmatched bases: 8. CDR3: CASNRIGQGNTEAFF. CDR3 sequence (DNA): TGTGCCAGCAATAGGATCGGACAGGGGAACACTGAAGCTTTCTTT. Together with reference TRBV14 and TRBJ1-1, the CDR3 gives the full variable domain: EAGVTQFPSHSVIEKGQTVTLRCDPISGHDNLYWYRRVMGKEIKFLLHFVKESKQDESGMPNNRFLAERTGGTYSTLKVQPAELEDSGVYFCASNRIGQGNTEAFFGQGTRLTVV.

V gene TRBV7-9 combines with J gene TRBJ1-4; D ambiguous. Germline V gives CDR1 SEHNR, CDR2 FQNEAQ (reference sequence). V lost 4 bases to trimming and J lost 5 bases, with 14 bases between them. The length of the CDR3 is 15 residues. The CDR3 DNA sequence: TGTGCCAGCAGCTCCACCGGGATGGTGAATGAAAAACTGTTTTTT. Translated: CASSSTGMVNEKLFF.

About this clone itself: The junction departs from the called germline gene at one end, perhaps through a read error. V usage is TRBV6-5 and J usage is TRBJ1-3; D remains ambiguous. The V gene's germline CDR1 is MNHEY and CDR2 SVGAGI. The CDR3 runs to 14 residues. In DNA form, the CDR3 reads TGTGCCAGCAGTATTCTAGGTCCTGGGAACACCATATATTTT. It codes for CASSILGPGNTIYF.

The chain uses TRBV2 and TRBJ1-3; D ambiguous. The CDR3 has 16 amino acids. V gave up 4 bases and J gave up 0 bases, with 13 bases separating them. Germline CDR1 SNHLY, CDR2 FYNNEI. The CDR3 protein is CASSVFELISGNTIYF. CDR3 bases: TGTGCCAGCAGTGTGTTCGAATTGATCTCTGGAAACACCATATATTTT. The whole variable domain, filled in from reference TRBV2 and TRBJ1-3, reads EPEVTQTPSHQVTQMGQEVILRCVPISNHLYFYWYRQILGQKVEFLVSFYNNEISEKSEIFDDQFSVERPDGSNFTLKIRSTKLEDSAMYFCASSVFELISGNTIYFGEGSWLTVV.

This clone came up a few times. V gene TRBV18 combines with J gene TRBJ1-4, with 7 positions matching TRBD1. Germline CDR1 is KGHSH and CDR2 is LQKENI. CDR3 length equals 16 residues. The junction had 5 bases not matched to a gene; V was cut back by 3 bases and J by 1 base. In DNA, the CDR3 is TGTGCCAGCTCACCCTCACGACAGGGAACTAATGAAAAACTGTTTTTT. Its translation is CASSPSRQGTNEKLFF. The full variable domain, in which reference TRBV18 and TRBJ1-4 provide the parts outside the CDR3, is NAGVMQNPRHLVRRRGQEARLRCSPMKGHSHVYWYRQLPEEGLKFMVYLQKENIIDESGMPKERFSAEFPKEGPSILRIQQVVRGDSAAYFCASSPSRQGTNEKLFFGSGTQLSVL.

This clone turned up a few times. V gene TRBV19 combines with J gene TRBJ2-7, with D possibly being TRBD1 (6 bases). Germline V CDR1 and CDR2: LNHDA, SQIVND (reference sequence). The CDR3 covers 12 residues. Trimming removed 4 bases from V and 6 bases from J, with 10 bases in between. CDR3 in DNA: TGTGCCAGTAGTAATCAGGGGAGCGAGCAGTACTTC. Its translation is CASSNQGSEQYF.